This TCR beta chain derives from a study of OX40 agonist ivuxolimab in advanced cancers. For the study in its entirety: The costimulatory receptor OX40 (CD134) was targeted by ivuxolimab, a fully human IgG2 agonistic monoclonal antibody. Of the approximately 50 patients in dose escalation, some 19 had hepatocellular carcinoma, some 15 had melanoma, 9 had renal cell carcinoma and 9 had head and neck cancer. Peripheral TCRbeta sequencing aimed to test whether ivuxolimab altered TCR sequence diversity and caused clonal T-cell expansion. Partial responses occurred in three dose-escalation patients: two with cutaneous melanoma and one with hepatocellular carcinoma. Patients were allowed to have had prior anti-PD-1, anti-PD-L1 or anti-CTLA-4 therapy, and approximately 40% of the dose-escalation patients had been treated with checkpoint inhibitors. Intravenous ivuxolimab was administered to patients every 2 weeks at six dose levels: 0.01, 0.1, 0.3, 1.5, 3 and 10 mg/kg. In the dose-escalation cohort, 82.7% of patients were male, and the mean age was about 55 years, with a range of roughly 23 to 85. The paper covers the monotherapy dose-escalation part of the phase I ivuxolimab trial, which included N ≈ 50 patients. What the authors observed across the whole study: Low levels of normalized T-cell clonal expansion were also shown by some nonresponding patients. At doses of 0.1 to 3.0 mg/kg, clonal expansion of both CD4+ and CD8+ T cells in blood was seen between baseline and week 6. In the 0.1-3.0 mg/kg groups, partial responders were among the patients with the lowest normalized peripheral clonal expansion, particularly in CD8+ T cells. On average, CD8+ T cells showed more expanded clones than CD4+ T cells after ivuxolimab. Which antigens the clonally expanded peripheral T cells were specific for was not determined.

Of note for this clone: Its binding antigen is unknown. Per-base quality was not reported, and no clone a single base away is much larger than it.

For sequencing of the TCRbeta CDR3 region, genomic DNA was extracted from the sorted cells. The immunoSEQ Assay was used to sequence the TCRbeta CDR3 regions. TCRdb took over this immuneACCESS table, retaining in-frame rearrangements with V and J assigned. Such tables are incomplete; in checked studies, under half of the missing clones stem from an unresolved V gene, and the remainder is unexplained. The sample table records more than 100,000 clones; 90% of these occur just once. Approximately 1% of the sample belongs to the ten largest clones. The trial excluded patients who had a history of autoimmune disease or who were on systemic immunosuppression. In every dose cohort, peripheral blood was drawn for TCR sequencing at baseline, cycle 4 day 1, and cycle 7 day 1. The samples were drawn from a first-in-human, open-label, multicenter phase I dose-escalation trial of ivuxolimab. Adults with locally advanced or metastatic melanoma, renal cell, hepatocellular, or head and neck squamous cell carcinoma were enrolled in the trial. CD4+ and CD8+ T cells were sorted separately from peripheral blood before TCR sequencing.

Here the sequenced sample was CD4+ or CD8+ T cells sorted from blood, taken in a trial of the OX40 agonist ivuxolimab. The clonotype was recovered from an adult with an advanced solid tumor such as melanoma, head and neck, liver or kidney cancer.

CDR3 reads: CASSDRDRGYEQYF. Here is the DNA: TGTGCCAGCAGTGACCGGGACAGGGGTTACGAGCAGTACTTC. This chain joins TRBV2 to TRBJ2-7; TRBD1 aligns with 10 central bases. After removal of 3 bases from V and 4 bases from J, the junction retains 3 bases not matched to a gene. The CDR3 holds 14 amino acids from the cysteine to the phenylalanine. Only CDR3 DNA is held: 42 bases, read in frame from base 1. The germline V gene provides CDR1 SNHLY and CDR2 FYNNEI.